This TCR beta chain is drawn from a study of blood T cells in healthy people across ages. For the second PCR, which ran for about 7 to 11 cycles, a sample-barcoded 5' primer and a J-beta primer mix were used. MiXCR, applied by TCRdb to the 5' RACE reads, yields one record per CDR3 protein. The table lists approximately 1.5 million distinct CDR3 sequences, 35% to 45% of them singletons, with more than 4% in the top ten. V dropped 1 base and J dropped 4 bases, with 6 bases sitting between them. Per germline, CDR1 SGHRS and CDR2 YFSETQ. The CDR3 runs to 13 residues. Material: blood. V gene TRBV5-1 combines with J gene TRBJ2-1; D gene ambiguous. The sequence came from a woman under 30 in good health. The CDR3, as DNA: TGCGCCAGCAGCTTGTGGGAATACAATGAGCAGTTCTTC. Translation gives CASSLWEYNEQFF.